The clone carrying this TCR beta chain was counted only a few times. Its matching antigen is unknown. An equimolar mix of two oligonucleotides served as the beta constant-region primer for TRBC1 and TRBC2. Nested alpha and beta constant-region primers with the SP2 primer drove four PCR rounds on ligated cDNA. TCRdb independently ran MiXCR on the UMI-ligation and nested PCR reads; one entry per CDR3 protein. The profile shows approximately 90,000 distinct CDR3 sequences, about 11% of them singletons. Alpha and beta libraries were amplified separately from the second PCR onward. Four subsets defined by CD45RA and CD27 were sorted after CD3, CD4, CD8 and live/dead staining. This CDR3 contains 15 residues. Germline V gives CDR1 SGHTA, CDR2 FQGTGA. V gave up 3 bases and J gave up 4 bases, with 15 bases separating them. The data are from a study of naive and memory T cell subsets. General observations from the study: The power law exponent of TCR abundance differed between naive and memory cells. Over 95% of naive TCR sequences appeared only once after error correction, unlike memory subsets. Naive repertoires, especially CD8, held a few larger clonotypes, possibly memory cells re-expressing CD45RA.

The genes are TRBV7-3 and TRBJ2-5, with unresolved D. Sequencing was done on a sample of naive CD4+ T cells from blood. The origin of this receptor is a human donor in good health. The CDR3 loop is CASSLRPTGGETQYF. CDR3 DNA sequence: TGTGCCAGCAGCTTGAGGCCGACGGGTGGAGAGACCCAGTACTTC.